The 9 T cell receptor beta chains listed next were all sequenced from one sample in a study of molecular identifiers for immune sequencing clone quantification. Each CDR3 protein is one row after TCRdb ran MiXCR on the PCR reads. The table includes hundreds of thousands of distinct CDR3 sequences, 25% detected once. Sequencing was done on a sample of naive CD8+ T cells from blood, with Jurkat cell RNA spiked in. Stated subset: FACS-sorted CD8+CD4-CCR7+CD45RA+ naive T cells. Receptors were obtained from a human donor in good health. Some libraries in this study had Jurkat cell RNA spiked in.

This clonotype was found a few times. This sequence joins TRBV9 and TRBJ2-3; 10 positions agree with TRBD2. The germline V gene has CDR1 SGDLS and CDR2 YYNGEE. CDR3 length equals 17 residues. The V and J ends lost 3 bases and 6 bases, in that order; junction bases with no gene match: 13. The CDR3 DNA reads as TGTGCCAGCAGCGGCCCCTTAGGGACTAGCGTCTGGGATACGCAGTATTTT. It translates to CASSGPLGTSVWDTQYF.

This clonotype was seen more than once but under ten times. V usage is TRBV19 and J usage is TRBJ2-5; maybe TRBD1 (5 bases). CDR1 and CDR2 (germline): LNHDA, SQIVND (reference sequence). The CDR3 has 14 amino acids. Trimming removed 1 base at V and 2 bases at J, with 8 bases between. CDR3 sequence: CASSIVAGQETQYF. DNA of the CDR3: TGTGCCAGTAGTATAGTAGCAGGGCAAGAGACCCAGTACTTC.

A word on this clonotype: A much bigger clone sits one base away, suggesting this may be a read error. The V call is TRBV4-3, the J call TRBJ2-7; D remains ambiguous. This CDR3 spans 16 amino acids. From germline, CDR1 is LGHNA and CDR2 YSLEER. This CDR3 is CASSPSGRGQIYAQYF. CDR3 nucleotides: TGCGCCAGCAGCCCCTCTGGCCGAGGCCAGATCTACGCGCAGTACTTC.

This clonotype was observed at least ten times. V is TRBV5-1 and J is TRBJ2-4; tentatively, D is TRBD1 (6 bases). The germline gives CDR1 SGHRS, CDR2 YFSETQ. Between the trimmed V and J ends, which lost 6 bases and 5 bases, there was a span of 6 bases. This CDR3 has 11 residues. CDR3 loop: CASKGENIQYF. CDR3 bases: TGCGCCAGCAAGGGGGAAAACATTCAGTACTTC.

The J gene is TRBJ2-3, the V gene TRBV18; 10 nucleotides agree with TRBD2. Looked up from germline, CDR1 is KGHSH and CDR2 is LQKENI. CDR3 length: 17 residues. V lost 6 bases to trimming and J lost 4 bases; unmatched junction nucleotides: 13. The CDR3 nucleotides read TGTGCCAGCTCTCCCGCGCAAGGGCTAGCGGGGGCAGATACGCAGTATTTT. Residues: CASSPAQGLAGADTQYF. Full variable domain (outside the CDR3, taken from reference TRBV18 and TRBJ2-3): NAGVMQNPRHLVRRRGQEARLRCSPMKGHSHVYWYRQLPEEGLKFMVYLQKENIIDESGMPKERFSAEFPKEGPSILRIQQVVRGDSAAYFCASSPAQGLAGADTQYFGPGTRLTVL.

This clonotype was counted at least ten times. This chain connects TRBV5-4 to TRBJ2-3; no clear D. V was shortened by 4 bases and J by 4 bases, with 19 bases between the two germline ends. This CDR3 comprises 16 residues. Looked up from germline, CDR1 is SGHNT and CDR2 is YYREEE (reference sequence). CDR3 DNA sequence: TGTGCCAGCAGCCGTCCCGGTTGGCTTGACGCAGATACGCAGTATTTT. This codes for CASSRPGWLDADTQYF.

In the case of this clonotype: It may be a read error: a sequence one base away is much more abundant. The chain combines TRBV14 with TRBJ1-6; D is ambiguous. Germline values: CDR1 SGHDN, CDR2 FVKESK. This CDR3 has 14 amino acids. V lost 0 bases, J lost 10 bases, and 10 bases lay in between. Here the CDR3 DNA reads TGTGCCAGCAGCCAAGATTATGGGAAATCACCCCTCCACTTT. Translation gives CASSQDYGKSPLHF.

This clonotype has at least ten counts. The CDR3 region is CASSQGTQGGTDTQYF. The CDR3 region has the DNA TGTGCCAGCAGCCAAGGAACACAAGGGGGCACAGATACGCAGTATTTT. The chain couples TRBV4-2 to TRBJ2-3; a weak D match, TRBD1 (5 bases). V was shortened by 1 base and J by 1 base, with 12 bases between the two germline ends. There are 16 residues in the CDR3. Germline V CDR1 and CDR2: LGHNA, YNFKEQ.

This clonotype has more than one count but fewer than ten. This chain links TRBV12-3 or TRBV12-4 with TRBJ2-1; the D call may be TRBD1 or TRBD2 (5 bases each). V was shortened by 9 bases and J by 4 bases, with 19 bases between the two germline ends. This CDR3 has 15 residues. This chain's CDR3 is CASSSGTVGYNEQFF. The CDR3 DNA is TGTGCCAGTTCGTCCGGGACGGTGGGATACAATGAGCAGTTCTTC.